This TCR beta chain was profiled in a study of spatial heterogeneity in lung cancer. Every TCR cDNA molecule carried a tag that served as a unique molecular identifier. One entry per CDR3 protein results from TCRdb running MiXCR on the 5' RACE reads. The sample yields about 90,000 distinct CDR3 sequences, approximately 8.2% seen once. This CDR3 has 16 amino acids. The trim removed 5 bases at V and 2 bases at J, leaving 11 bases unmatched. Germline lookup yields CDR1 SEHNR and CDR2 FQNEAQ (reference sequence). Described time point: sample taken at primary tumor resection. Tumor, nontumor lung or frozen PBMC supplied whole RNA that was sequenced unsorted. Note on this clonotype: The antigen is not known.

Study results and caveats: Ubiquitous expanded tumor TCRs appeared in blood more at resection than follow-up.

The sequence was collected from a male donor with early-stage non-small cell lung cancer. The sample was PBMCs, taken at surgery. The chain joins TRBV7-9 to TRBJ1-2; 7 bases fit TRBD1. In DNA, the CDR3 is TGTGCCAGCAGCCGGCCGGGACAGAGATTAAACTATGGCTACACCTTC. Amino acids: CASSRPGQRLNYGYTF.